Listed below are T cell receptor beta chains from one sample, sequenced in a study of control samples from healthy donors and cancer patients. Libraries were prepared by immunoSEQ multiplex PCR; TCRdb keeps only in-frame clonotypes and omits some of them. The sample lists roughly 400,000 clones; 90% were seen once. Sample: PBMCs. The receptor set was obtained from a middle-aged man with head and neck cancer. CDR3s include the opening cysteine and the closing phenylalanine or tryptophan. D genes are given only for firm matches. Expanded clones get a size class; other rows say once, few or many, or leave the size out.

clone size | J gene | V gene | D gene | CDR3 DNA | CDR3 protein
few | TRBJ2-1 | TRBV19 | - | TGTGCCACCCGAAAAACAGGCAGGGGAATGGGTTTCAATGAGCAGTTCTTC | CATRKTGRGMGFNEQFF
- | TRBJ2-1 | TRBV28 | TRBD2 | TGTGCCAGCAGTGGCGGAGGAGCGGGGAAAAATGAGCAGTTCTTC | CASSGGGAGKNEQFF
- | TRBJ2-1 | TRBV4-2 | - | TGTGCCAGCAGCCAGGCCAATAGGGCAGTTTACAATGAGCAGTTCTTC | CASSQANRAVYNEQFF
- | TRBJ2-3 | TRBV6-5 | TRBD1 | TGTGCCAGCAGAGACAGGGGGAGTTGGGATACGCAGTATTTT | CASRDRGSWDTQYF
- | TRBJ1-3 | TRBV11-1 | TRBD1 | TGTGCCAGCAGCTCGGGGACAGGGGCGAACACCATATATTTT | CASSSGTGANTIYF
- | TRBJ1-5 | TRBV10-2 | - | TGCGCCAGCAGTGTACAGGGTCGGAATCAGCCCCAGCATTTT | CASSVQGRNQPQHF
- | TRBJ1-1 | TRBV11-2 | TRBD1 | TGTGCCAGCAGCGAGGACAGGGGCAACACTGAAGCTTTCTTT | CASSEDRGNTEAFF
once | TRBJ1-5 | TRBV2 | - | TGTGCCAGCAGTGAGGGGGGCGCAAATCAGCCCCAGCATTTT | CASSEGGANQPQHF
- | TRBJ1-2 | TRBV5-1 | - | TGCGCCAGCAGCTGGACAGACGACTATGGCTACACCTTC | CASSWTDDYGYTF
- | TRBJ2-2 | TRBV6-5 | - | TGTGCCAGCTGGCGGACAGTTAACACCGGGGAGCTGTTTTTT | CASWRTVNTGELFF
- | TRBJ1-6 | TRBV5-6 | TRBD1 | TGTGCCAGCAGCATCAGGGGGGGAAGGTATAATTCACCCCTCCACTTT | CASSIRGGRYNSPLHF
- | TRBJ2-5 | TRBV9 | - | TGTGCCAGCAGCGTAGCAGGTTGGGCAGACACCGGGGAGACCCAGTACTTC | CASSVAGWADTGETQYF
- | TRBJ1-1 | TRBV7-9 | - | TGTGCCAGCAGCTATACGGGACGGATTAACACTGAAGCTTTCTTT | CASSYTGRINTEAFF
once | TRBJ1-6 | TRBV27 | - | TGTGCCAGCAGTTTATCGCGGACAACCTATAATTCACCCCTCCACTTT | CASSLSRTTYNSPLHF
- | TRBJ2-7 | TRBV5-6 | TRBD1 | TGTGCCAGCAGCTTCGTCGGGACAGGGGACTACGAGCAGTACTTC | CASSFVGTGDYEQYF
- | TRBJ2-7 | TRBV4-1 | - | TGCGCCAGCAGCCCTTCGAACAGCTACGAGCAGTACTTC | CASSPSNSYEQYF
- | TRBJ2-1 | TRBV5-1 | - | TGCGCCAGCAGAGAGCCGACGGAGAGCTCCTACAATGAGCAGTTCTTC | CASREPTESSYNEQFF